Below, 15 T cell receptor beta chains from the same sample are listed, as sequenced in a study of radiotherapy plus CTLA-4 blockade in lung cancer. Data came from immunoSEQ multiplex PCR; TCRdb stores just in-frame clones and leaves some out. Among tens of thousands of clones listed, 70% to 90% were seen once. Sample: peripheral blood, taken from a patient treated with radiotherapy plus ipilimumab. The receptors were sampled from a human donor with non-small cell lung cancer that progressed on radiotherapy plus ipilimumab.

This chain connects TRBV28 to TRBJ2-3; 7 nucleotides line up with TRBD2. Germline-derived CDR1 and CDR2 are MDHEN and SYDVKM. Trimming took 2 bases from V and 15 from J; bases not matched to a gene: 14. This CDR3 has 14 residues. The CDR3 spells CASSLTSVGGSPYF. Here the CDR3 DNA reads TGTGCCAGCAGTTTAACCTCGGTGGGGGGGTCCCCTTATTTT.

In nucleotides, the CDR3 is TGTGCCAGCAGCCAACCCCATGGGGGGAGCTATGGCTACACCTTC. The encoded protein is CASSQPHGGSYGYTF. The V call is TRBV4-2, the J call TRBJ1-2; D may be TRBD1 (5 bases). V shed 2 bases and J shed 4 bases, with 14 bases lying between them. There are 15 residues in the CDR3. Germline loops: CDR1 LGHNA, CDR2 YNFKEQ.

J is TRBJ2-6 and V is TRBV13, with 8 bases that match TRBD1. CDR1 and CDR2 from the germline V gene are PRHDT and FYEKMQ (reference sequence). The CDR3 totals 17 residues. After removal of 5 bases from V and 2 bases from J, the junction contained 8 bases not matched to a gene. The CDR3, as DNA: TGTGCCAGCAGCCGGGACAGGAGGTCTCCTGGGGCCAACGTCCTGACTTTC. Residues: CASSRDRRSPGANVLTF.

This clone was seen a few times. The chain is built from TRBV15 and TRBJ1-4, with D perhaps TRBD1 (6 bases). Trimming pared 4 bases from V and 3 bases from J, leaving 18 bases between. The CDR3 is made up of 17 amino acids. CDR1 and CDR2 from the germline V gene are LNHNV and YYDKDF (reference sequence). The CDR3 DNA sequence: TGTGCCACCAGCAACGCCTTAACAGGGCGGGCTAATGAAAAACTGTTTTTT. Translating it yields CATSNALTGRANEKLFF. The whole variable domain, filled in from reference TRBV15 and TRBJ1-4, reads DAMVIQNPRYQVTQFGKPVTLSCSQTLNHNVMYWYQQKSSQAPKLLFHYYDKDFNNEADTPDNFQSRRPNTSFCFLDIRSPGLGDTAMYLCATSNALTGRANEKLFFGSGTQLSVL.

This chain links TRBV10-3 with TRBJ2-3, with 7 bases identical to TRBD1. CDR1 is ENHRY and CDR2 is SYGVKD in the germline V gene. Unmatched junction bases numbered 10, after V lost 3 bases and J lost 7 bases. The CDR3 extends over 15 amino acids. In nucleotides, the CDR3 is TGTGCCATCAGTGACCACGAAGGGGGCTTGTATACGCAGTATTTT. This codes for CAISDHEGGLYTQYF.

The chain uses TRBV5-8 and TRBJ2-1; TRBD2 matches 7 bases. V lost 2 bases, J lost 3 bases, and 8 bases stayed unmatched. This CDR3 is built from 16 residues. Per germline, CDR1 SGHTS and CDR2 YDEGEE. The DNA of the CDR3 is TGTGCCAGCAGCTTTGAGGCGGGAGTAATCTACAATGAGCAGTTCTTC. Translation: CASSFEAGVIYNEQFF.

As DNA, the CDR3 is TGTGCCAGCAGCAGGCGGGATTCACCCCTCCACTTT. Its protein product is CASSRRDSPLHF. The chain is built from TRBV6-1 and TRBJ1-6; D gene ambiguous. The CDR3 extends over 12 amino acids. Germline CDR1 MNHNS, CDR2 SASEGT. V was trimmed by 6 bases and J by 8 bases, leaving 8 bases between them.

The genes are TRBV27 and TRBJ2-7; D is ambiguous. Germline assignment: CDR1 MNHEY and CDR2 SMNVEV (reference sequence). Trimming took off 4 bases at V and 7 bases at J, with 8 bases between the two ends. CDR3 size: 11 residues. CDR3 DNA sequence: TGTGCCAGCAGTTCGCTCCAAGAGCAGTACTTC. Amino acid sequence: CASSSLQEQYF.

This rearrangement joins TRBV19 to TRBJ1-6; 9 bases fit TRBD1. Germline V gene lookup returns CDR1 LNHDA and CDR2 SQIVND (reference sequence). The CDR3 contains 17 residues. Trimming removed 4 bases from V and 7 bases from J; junction bases left unmatched: 11. The CDR3 spells CASSTTGGSGRNSPLHF. The CDR3 DNA sequence: TGTGCCAGTAGTACAACAGGGGGCAGCGGGAGGAATTCACCCCTCCACTTT.

The genes are TRBV19 and TRBJ1-3, with D unclear. The CDR3 has 12 residues. Between the trimmed V and J ends, which lost 1 base and 3 bases, there was a span of 1 base. Germline-derived CDR1 and CDR2 are LNHDA and SQIVND (reference sequence). In DNA, the CDR3 is TGTGCCAGTAGTATAGTTGGAAACACCATATATTTT. Translated, it gives CASSIVGNTIYF.

This chain links TRBV7-6 with TRBJ2-3, with D perhaps being TRBD1 or TRBD2 (5 bases each). The germline V gene has CDR1 SGHVS and CDR2 FNYEAQ. This CDR3 is built from 14 residues. Between the trimmed V and J ends, which lost 2 bases and 2 bases, there was a span of 8 bases. The CDR3 loop is CASSLRDPTDTQYF. For the CDR3, the DNA is TGTGCCAGCAGCTTACGGGACCCCACAGATACGCAGTATTTT.

V usage is TRBV2 and J usage is TRBJ1-2; 8 positions match TRBD1. After removal of 0 bases from V and 8 bases from J, the junction contained 5 bases not matched to a gene. This CDR3 has 14 amino acids. Germline-derived CDR1 and CDR2 are SNHLY and FYNNEI. CDR3 loop: CASSEAGRGLGYTF. The CDR3 DNA reads TGTGCCAGCAGTGAAGCGGGCAGGGGGCTAGGCTACACCTTC.

The genes are TRBV9 and TRBJ2-7; 7 nucleotides match TRBD2. This CDR3 has 14 residues. V dropped 4 bases and J dropped 4; count of bases not matched to a gene: 8. In germline, CDR1 is SGDLS, CDR2 YYNGEE. The CDR3 DNA reads TGTGCCAGCAGCCCCTGGGAGGGTGCGTACGAGCAGTACTTC. Translating gives CASSPWEGAYEQYF.

There are a few counts of this clone. Other DNA variants within this sample encode the same CDR3. V gene TRBV27 combines with J gene TRBJ1-2; tentative D call: TRBD1 (6 bases). The V end lost 5 bases, the J end lost 0 bases, and 16 bases lay between the germline ends. Germline CDR1 reads MNHEY; CDR2 reads SMNVEV (reference sequence). The CDR3 contains 16 residues. CDR3: CASSPRLRGANYGYTF. CDR3 DNA sequence: TGTGCCAGCAGTCCAAGATTAAGGGGGGCTAACTATGGCTACACCTTC.

The rearrangement uses TRBV7-2 and TRBJ1-6, with D unclear. This CDR3 contains 12 residues. V lost 3 bases to trimming and J lost 10 bases, with 7 bases between them. In germline, CDR1 is SGHTA, CDR2 FQGNSA. DNA for the CDR3: TGTGCCAGCAGCTTGAACAACTCACCCCTCCACTTT. Residues: CASSLNNSPLHF.